This T cell receptor beta chain came from a study of cytomegalovirus exposure and HLA in healthy donors. Background on the study: A subsequent analysis reported that the roughly 120 validation repertoires were produced on the same platform that had also been used for the approximately 700 first-cohort repertoires. Whole-study findings and limits: Researchers catalogued roughly 170 TCR beta chains as cytomegalovirus-associated.

Clones were sequenced by immunoSEQ multiplex PCR, and TCRdb holds only the in-frame ones, with some missing. The table shows some 69,000 clones, with under 96% occurring only once. This CDR3 contains 14 residues. With V trimmed by 6 bases and J by 6 bases, 5 bases remained unmatched. Germline CDR1 and CDR2: SEHNR and FQNEAQ (reference sequence). The validation cohort, a group of 120 or so subjects, included the donors and was separate from the roughly 620-subject first cohort. Comments on this clone: Its antigen is not identified.

This TCR derives from a woman aged 18-30 years in good health and CMV-seropositive. The chain has TRBV7-9 and TRBJ2-1; TRBD2 agrees at 10 bases. Sequencing was carried out using PBMCs. The CDR3 nucleotides are TGTGCCAGCAGTCATAGGACTAGCGGCAATGAGCAGTTCTTC. This codes for CASSHRTSGNEQFF.